These T cell receptor beta chains were read from a single sample in a study of shared clonotypes between healthy human individuals. Sequenced by immunoSEQ multiplex PCR; TCRdb stores in-frame clones only, minus some. Here the sample spans about 600,000 clones, around 81% being singletons. Sequencing was done on a sample of PBMCs. All receptors come from a woman between 35 and 50 years old in good health. Some clones in this sample may be carry-over from other donors' samples. The CDR3 runs from the conserved cysteine through the conserved F or W. Each record gives: clone size, D gene, V gene, J gene, CDR3 protein, CDR3 DNA. The D gene is left open where the match is weak. A row's size may be missing; if present it is once, few, many or a size class.

size: few; D: TRBD2; V: TRBV7-8; J: TRBJ2-5; CDR3: CASSLVSSGETQYF; DNA: TGTGCCAGCAGCTTAGTTTCTAGCGGAGAGACCCAGTACTTC
size: -; D: TRBD2; V: TRBV7-6; J: TRBJ2-3; CDR3: CASSLLAGAGTDTQYF; DNA: TGTGCCAGCAGCTTACTAGCGGGAGCAGGCACAGATACGCAGTATTTT
size: -; D: -; V: TRBV5-1; J: TRBJ1-2; CDR3: CASSLGSGEDGYTF; DNA: TGCGCCAGCAGCTTGGGGTCCGGGGAAGATGGCTACACCTTC
size: -; D: TRBD1; V: TRBV15; J: TRBJ1-2; CDR3: CATSHDRAGYTF; DNA: TGTGCCACCAGTCACGACAGGGCTGGCTACACCTTC
size: -; D: -; V: TRBV7-8; J: TRBJ2-1; CDR3: CASSLHPPGDEQFF; DNA: TGTGCCAGCAGCTTACACCCCCCCGGCGATGAGCAGTTCTTC
size: -; D: -; V: TRBV4-2; J: TRBJ2-7; CDR3: CASSQDGDVMNEQYF; DNA: TGTGCCAGCAGCCAAGACGGGGACGTTATGAACGAGCAGTACTTC
size: -; D: TRBD1; V: TRBV19; J: TRBJ2-1; CDR3: CASSAITRQGRSYNEQFF; DNA: TGTGCCAGTAGTGCCATAACAAGACAGGGTAGGTCCTACAATGAGCAGTTCTTC
size: -; D: TRBD2; V: TRBV4-1; J: TRBJ2-2; CDR3: CASSIAGGEGGELFF; DNA: TGCGCCAGCAGTATAGCGGGAGGGGAGGGCGGGGAGCTGTTTTTT
size: -; D: -; V: TRBV5-1; J: TRBJ1-3; CDR3: CASSLAGYGNTIYF; DNA: TGCGCCAGCAGCTTGGCGGGGTACGGAAACACCATATATTTT
size: -; D: -; V: TRBV7-8; J: TRBJ1-5; CDR3: CASSLESNRQINQPQHF; DNA: TGTGCCAGCAGCTTAGAGAGTAACAGGCAAATAAATCAGCCCCAGCATTTT
size: few; D: -; V: TRBV29-1; J: TRBJ1-4; CDR3: CSVERGEKLFF; DNA: TGCAGCGTAGAAAGAGGGGAAAAACTGTTTTTT
size: -; D: TRBD1; V: TRBV28; J: TRBJ2-5; CDR3: CASRPQGAGETQYF; DNA: TGTGCCAGCAGACCACAGGGGGCCGGAGAGACCCAGTACTTC
size: many; D: TRBD1; V: TRBV18; J: TRBJ1-1; CDR3: CASSPSRQGLNTEAFF; DNA: TGTGCCAGCTCACCCTCTCGACAGGGCTTGAACACTGAAGCTTTCTTT
size: few; D: TRBD1; V: TRBV28; J: TRBJ2-7; CDR3: CASQGLTSGGDRGLYEQYF; DNA: TGTGCCAGCCAAGGTCTCACCTCGGGGGGGGACAGGGGGCTCTACGAGCAGTACTTC
size: -; D: -; V: TRBV27; J: TRBJ2-7; CDR3: CASSLAGGVTYEQYF; DNA: TGTGCCAGCAGTTTAGCGGGCGGGGTAACCTACGAGCAGTACTTC
size: -; D: TRBD2; V: TRBV30; J: TRBJ2-1; CDR3: CAWSDPRIAGEGDEQFF; DNA: TGTGCCTGGAGCGATCCCCGAATAGCGGGAGAGGGTGATGAGCAGTTCTTC
size: -; D: TRBD2; V: TRBV11-2; J: TRBJ2-7; CDR3: CASTFFRDYRYQQYF; DNA: TGTGCCAGCACCTTTTTCCGGGACTACCGCTATCAGCAGTACTTC
size: -; D: TRBD2; V: TRBV28; J: TRBJ2-7; CDR3: CASSLGASGLAYEQYF; DNA: TGTGCCAGCAGTTTAGGGGCTAGCGGGCTTGCCTACGAGCAGTACTTC
size: -; D: -; V: TRBV2; J: TRBJ2-1; CDR3: CASSEHWSSYNEQFF; DNA: TGTGCCAGCAGCGAACATTGGAGCTCCTACAATGAGCAGTTCTTC
size: -; D: TRBD2; V: TRBV2; J: TRBJ2-7; CDR3: CASRGQGGPYEQYF; DNA: TGTGCCAGCAGAGGGCAGGGAGGGCCCTACGAGCAGTACTTC
size: -; D: -; V: TRBV18; J: TRBJ1-4; CDR3: CASSSRTEEKLFF; DNA: TGTGCCAGCTCAAGTAGGACGGAAGAAAAACTGTTTTTT
size: -; D: -; V: TRBV19; J: TRBJ1-2; CDR3: CASTTEAYGYTF; DNA: TGTGCCAGTACGACTGAAGCCTATGGCTACACCTTC
size: -; D: TRBD2; V: TRBV10-1; J: TRBJ2-2; CDR3: CASSEASGSPGELFF; DNA: TGCGCCAGCAGTGAGGCTAGCGGGAGCCCCGGGGAGCTGTTTTTT